The rows below give T cell receptor beta chains drawn from one sample of a study of OX40 agonist ivuxolimab in advanced cancers. Assay used: immunoSEQ multiplex PCR; TCRdb lists only in-frame clones, some missing. Here the sample spans some 150,000 clones, just over 90% being singletons. Specimen: CD4+ or CD8+ T cells sorted from blood, collected in a trial of the OX40 agonist ivuxolimab. The source of these receptors is an adult with an advanced solid tumor such as melanoma, head and neck, liver or kidney cancer. Both conserved end residues are part of each CDR3.

15 | TRBJ1-1 | TRBV18 | CASSPPFGGYGEAFF
14 | TRBJ1-5 | TRBV27 | CASRPGQGGQPQHF
12 | TRBJ2-7 | TRBV7-6 | CASSPPGRSKYF
14 | TRBJ2-5 | TRBV11-3 | CASSAGLDQETQYF
15 | TRBJ1-2 | TRBV19 | CASSRPEYHNYGYTF
17 | TRBJ1-4 | TRBV4-2 | CASSSGNKQATNEKLFF
15 | TRBJ1-6 | TRBV5-1 | CASSFSTEYNSPLHF
13 | TRBJ1-2 | TRBV7-2 | CASSSDSIYGYTF
19 | TRBJ2-4 | TRBV29-1 | CSPPGRDREADGVENIQYF
11 | TRBJ2-7 | TRBV4-2 | CASSRNYEQYF
16 | TRBJ2-1 | TRBV7-2 | CASSWVGTGYENEQFF
13 | TRBJ2-1 | TRBV6-5 | CAGRRLPYNEQFF
12 | TRBJ1-2 | TRBV7-2 | CASSLGKGSYTF
16 | TRBJ2-7 | TRBV6-4 | CAASFRAAPSSYEQYF
14 | TRBJ1-1 | TRBV6-1 | CAGGGDFVNTEAFF
15 | TRBJ1-5 | TRBV4-2 | CASSQVKNSNQPQHF
14 | TRBJ2-3 | TRBV4-1 | CASSRNRGTDTQYF
15 | TRBJ2-7 | TRBV6-5 | CASSYSWTGKYEQYF
15 | TRBJ1-3 | TRBV18 | CASSPVTDSGNTIYF
13 | TRBJ2-2 | TRBV4-1 | CASSQRNTGELFF
17 | TRBJ2-2 | TRBV28 | CASSPPLAGGITGELFF
14 | TRBJ1-2 | TRBV5-1 | CASSLRTGESGYTF
16 | TRBJ2-3 | TRBV18 | CASSSRRAGGPNTQYF
14 | TRBJ2-2 | TRBV6-5 | CASSYGGSAGELFF
14 | TRBJ1-1 | TRBV4-2 | CASSLLQVNTEAFF
15 | TRBJ2-2 | TRBV4-1 | CASSQSSLGTGELFF